This note documents a single T cell receptor beta chain sequence. This clonotype was observed a handful of times. Its binding antigen is unknown. Within one base of it there is no much larger clone, and no base qualities were kept. The V and J ends are trimmed by 0 bases and 6 bases, leaving 15 bases between them. Inclusive of the bounding cysteine and phenylalanine, the CDR3 is 15 residues long. Left in the record is the CDR3 DNA by itself, 45 bases read in frame from the first base. Reading the germline V gene gives CDR1 SGHRS and CDR2 YFSETQ. Systemically healthy Caucasian individuals from Russia, about 38 in total and aged about 6 to 90 years, were included as donors. Each donor gave 8 to 10 milliliters of peripheral blood, drawn into EDTA-treated Vacutainer tubes. Ficoll-Paque density-gradient centrifugation was used to isolate PBMCs, with at least 7 million per sample. Total RNA, at least 5 micrograms per sample, was extracted from PBMCs with Trizol reagent. For every donor, flow cytometry on a PBMC aliquot measured the percentage of naive CD45RAhigh/CD27high T cells.

The data were taken from a study of blood T cells in healthy people across ages (dated by TCRdb to the mid-2010s). Regarding the study in general: In model experiments, roughly one uniquely barcoded TCR beta cDNA molecule per two T cells was captured by template switching. Age-related changes in TCR beta repertoire diversity were measured in the study by deep sequencing normalized with unique cDNA molecular identifiers. Four age groups were formed from the donors: young (average 16 years), middle-aged (approximately 39), aged (under 70) and long-lived (approximately 80). Donors of different ages were randomly distributed across sequencing lanes to avoid experimental bias. Using the same blood draw, the study looked at two additional independent replicas of 1 million unique cDNA reads for two donors, one aged 18 to 30 and the other aged 80 or older. Overall study outcomes, separate from this receptor: The percentage of naive T cells measured by flow cytometry correlated strongly with observed TCR beta diversity. The long-lived group showed more naive CD4+ T cells, fewer expanded clones and increased TCR diversity than the aged group, suggesting age selection. Conclusive comparison of naive and antigen-experienced compartments was prevented by the profiling of bulk unsorted PBMCs. Observed TCR beta diversity per million T cells fell roughly linearly with age, and a significant reduction was already apparent by age around 44. The CMV infection status of donors was not known, potentially confounding age-related changes in expanded clonotypes. Total diversity estimates from one million sequenced T cells were considered lower bounds and underestimates.

Receptors were amplified or captured by 5' RACE. TCRdb lists the instrument as Illumina HiSeq 2500. A second about 7 to 11 cycle PCR used a sample-barcoded 5' primer and a J-beta primer mix. A unique molecular identifier was introduced onto each TCR beta cDNA molecule by a template-switch 5' adaptor carrying 12 random nucleotides. Each sample yielded at least 2.5 million CDR3-containing paired-end reads. First-strand cDNA was synthesized from all RNA with the Mint cDNA synthesis kit, primed by a TRBC-specific oligonucleotide. All cDNA was treated with uracil-DNA glycosylase and then went through a first 18-cycle PCR with the universal primers M1SS and BC2_uni_R. In the source study's methods: For normalization, 1 million high-quality reads were randomly selected from each sample, with every read carrying a distinct molecular identifier. Reads sharing molecular identifiers were discarded rather than binned into consensus sequences. CDR3 identification, clonotype clustering and error correction used MiTCR with a Q25 quality threshold and the strictest error-elimination algorithm. A nonparametric unseen species model with Euler transformation was used to estimate a lower bound on total TCR beta diversity. TCRdb itself trimmed the public reads at Q25 with fastp, ran MiXCR and retained productive beta chains. Duplicate CDR3 protein sequences are folded into a single record with the most common DNA and genes. These V and J calls originate from TCRdb's pipeline instead of the authors' own analysis. Here the sample has around 1,100,000 distinct CDR3 sequences; under 40% occur a single time. The top ten constitute around 13% of the sample.

This chain joins TRBV5-1 to TRBJ1-2; a tentative D call is TRBD1 (5 bases match). The sample comprised blood. The receptor's source is a man younger than 30 in good health. The CDR3 region reads CASSLDGGDYNGYTF. The sequenced DNA is TGCGCCAGCAGCTTGGACGGGGGAGATTATAATGGCTACACCTTC.